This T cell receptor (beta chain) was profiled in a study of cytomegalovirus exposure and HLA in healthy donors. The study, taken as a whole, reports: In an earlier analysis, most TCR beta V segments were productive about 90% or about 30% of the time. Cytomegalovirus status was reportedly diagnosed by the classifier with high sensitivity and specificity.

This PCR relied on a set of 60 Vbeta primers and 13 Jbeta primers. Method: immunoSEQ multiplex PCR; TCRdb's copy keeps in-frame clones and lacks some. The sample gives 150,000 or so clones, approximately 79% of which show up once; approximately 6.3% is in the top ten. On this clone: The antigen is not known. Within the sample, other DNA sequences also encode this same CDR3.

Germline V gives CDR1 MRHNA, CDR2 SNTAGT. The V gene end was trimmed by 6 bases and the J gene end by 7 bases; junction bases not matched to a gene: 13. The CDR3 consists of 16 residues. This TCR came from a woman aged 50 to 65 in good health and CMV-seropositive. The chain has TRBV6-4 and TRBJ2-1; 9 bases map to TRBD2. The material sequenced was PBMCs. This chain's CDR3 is CASRGFLAGGRNEQFF. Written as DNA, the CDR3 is TGTGCCAGCAGGGGGTTCTTGGCGGGGGGGCGAAATGAGCAGTTCTTC.